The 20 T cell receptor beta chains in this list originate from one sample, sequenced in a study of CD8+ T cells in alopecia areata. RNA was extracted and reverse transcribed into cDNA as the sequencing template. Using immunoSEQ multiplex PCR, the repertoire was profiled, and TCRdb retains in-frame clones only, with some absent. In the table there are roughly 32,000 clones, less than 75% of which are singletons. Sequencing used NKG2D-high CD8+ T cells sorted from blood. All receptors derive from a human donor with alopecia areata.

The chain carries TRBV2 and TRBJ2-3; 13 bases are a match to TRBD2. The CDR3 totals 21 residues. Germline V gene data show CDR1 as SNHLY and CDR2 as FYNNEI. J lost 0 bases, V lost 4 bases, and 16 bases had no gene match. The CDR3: CASSVFRDRLAGGVSTDTQYF. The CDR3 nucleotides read TGTGCCAGCAGTGTTTTTCGCGACAGACTAGCGGGGGGAGTTAGCACAGATACGCAGTATTTT.

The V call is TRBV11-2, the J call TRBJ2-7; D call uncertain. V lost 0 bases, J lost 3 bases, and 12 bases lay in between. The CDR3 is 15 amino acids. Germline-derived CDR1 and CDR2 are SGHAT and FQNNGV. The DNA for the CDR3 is TGTGCCAGCAGCTTAGAAAACACTAAATACTACGAGCAGTACTTC. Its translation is CASSLENTKYYEQYF.

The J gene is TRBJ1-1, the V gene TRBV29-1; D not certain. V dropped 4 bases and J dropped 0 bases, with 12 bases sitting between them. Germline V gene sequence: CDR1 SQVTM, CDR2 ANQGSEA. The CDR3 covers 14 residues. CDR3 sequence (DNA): TGCAGCGTTGGGAAGGCACACATGAACACTGAAGCTTTCTTT. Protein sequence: CSVGKAHMNTEAFF.

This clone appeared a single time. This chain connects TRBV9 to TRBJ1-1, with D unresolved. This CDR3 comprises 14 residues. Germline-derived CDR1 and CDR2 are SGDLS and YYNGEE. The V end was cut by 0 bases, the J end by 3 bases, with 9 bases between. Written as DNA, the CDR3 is TGTGCCAGCAGCGTAGTATCTGAATACACTGAAGCTTTCTTT. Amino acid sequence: CASSVVSEYTEAFF.

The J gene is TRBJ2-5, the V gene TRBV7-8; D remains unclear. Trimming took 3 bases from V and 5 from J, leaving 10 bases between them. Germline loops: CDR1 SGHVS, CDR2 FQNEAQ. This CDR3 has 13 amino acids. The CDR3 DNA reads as TGTGCCAGCAGCTTGTTCAGTCCGGAGACCCAGTACTTC. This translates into CASSLFSPETQYF.

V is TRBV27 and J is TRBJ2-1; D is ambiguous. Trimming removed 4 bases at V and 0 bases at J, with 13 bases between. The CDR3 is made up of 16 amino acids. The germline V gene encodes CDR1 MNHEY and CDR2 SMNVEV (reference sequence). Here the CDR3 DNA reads TGTGCCAGCAGTTGGTACAAGGCCCTCTCCTACAATGAGCAGTTCTTC. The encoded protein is CASSWYKALSYNEQFF.

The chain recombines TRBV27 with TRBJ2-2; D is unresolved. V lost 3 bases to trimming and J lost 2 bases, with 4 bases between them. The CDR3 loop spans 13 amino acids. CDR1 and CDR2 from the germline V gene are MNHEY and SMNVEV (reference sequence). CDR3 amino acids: CASSFPNTGELFF. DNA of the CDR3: TGTGCCAGCAGTTTCCCTAACACCGGGGAGCTGTTTTTT.

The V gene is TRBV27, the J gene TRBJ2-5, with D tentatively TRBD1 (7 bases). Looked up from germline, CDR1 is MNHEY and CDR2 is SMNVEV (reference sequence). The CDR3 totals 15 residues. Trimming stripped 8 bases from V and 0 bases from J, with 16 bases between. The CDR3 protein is CASRWTGGYQETQYF. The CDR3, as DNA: TGTGCCAGCCGGTGGACAGGAGGGTACCAAGAGACCCAGTACTTC.

CDR3 sequence reads: CASSQETEGAYEQYF. DNA of the CDR3: TGCGCCAGCAGCCAAGAGACGGAGGGGGCGTACGAGCAGTACTTC. This chain uses TRBV4-3 with TRBJ2-7; D might be TRBD1 (7 bases). The V end lost 0 bases, the J end lost 4 bases, and 13 bases lay between the germline ends. The CDR3 totals 15 residues. Germline loops: CDR1 LGHNA, CDR2 YSLEER.

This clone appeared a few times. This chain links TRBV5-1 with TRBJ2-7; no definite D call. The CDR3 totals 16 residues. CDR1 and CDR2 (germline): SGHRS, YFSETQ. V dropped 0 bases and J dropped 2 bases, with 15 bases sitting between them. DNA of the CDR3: TGCGCCAGCAGCTTGGTCGGGCCAGGAAAGGCCTACGAGCAGTACTTC. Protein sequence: CASSLVGPGKAYEQYF.

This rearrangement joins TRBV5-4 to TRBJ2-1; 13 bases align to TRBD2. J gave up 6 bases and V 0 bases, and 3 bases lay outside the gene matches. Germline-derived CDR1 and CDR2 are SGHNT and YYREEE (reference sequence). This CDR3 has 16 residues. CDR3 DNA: TGTGCCAGCAGCTTGGTAGGACTAGCGGGAGCCAATGAGCAGTTCTTC. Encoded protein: CASSLVGLAGANEQFF.

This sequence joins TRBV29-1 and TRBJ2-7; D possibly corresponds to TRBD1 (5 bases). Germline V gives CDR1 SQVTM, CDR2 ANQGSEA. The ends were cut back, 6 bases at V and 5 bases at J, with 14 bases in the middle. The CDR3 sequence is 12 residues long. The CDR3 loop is CSVAGMPDEQYF. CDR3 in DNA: TGCAGCGTGGCAGGGATGCCTGACGAGCAGTACTTC.

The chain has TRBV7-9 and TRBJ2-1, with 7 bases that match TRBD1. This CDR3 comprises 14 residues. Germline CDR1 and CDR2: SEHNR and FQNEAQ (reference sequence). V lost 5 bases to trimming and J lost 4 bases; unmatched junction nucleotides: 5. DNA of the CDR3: TGTGCCAGCAGCCCCCGGGACAGATACAATGAGCAGTTCTTC. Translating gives CASSPRDRYNEQFF.

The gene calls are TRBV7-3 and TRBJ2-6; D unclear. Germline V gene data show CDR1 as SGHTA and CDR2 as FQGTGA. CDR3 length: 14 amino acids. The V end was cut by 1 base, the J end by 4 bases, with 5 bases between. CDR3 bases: TGTGCCAGCAGCTTAATGGAGGGGGCCAACGTCCTGACTTTC. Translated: CASSLMEGANVLTF.

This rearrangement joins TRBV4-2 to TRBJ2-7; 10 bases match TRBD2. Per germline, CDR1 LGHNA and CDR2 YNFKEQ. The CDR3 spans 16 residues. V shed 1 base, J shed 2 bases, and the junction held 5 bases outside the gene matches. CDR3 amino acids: CASSQGASGSPYEQYF. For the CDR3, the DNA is TGTGCCAGCAGCCAAGGGGCTAGCGGGAGCCCCTACGAGCAGTACTTC.

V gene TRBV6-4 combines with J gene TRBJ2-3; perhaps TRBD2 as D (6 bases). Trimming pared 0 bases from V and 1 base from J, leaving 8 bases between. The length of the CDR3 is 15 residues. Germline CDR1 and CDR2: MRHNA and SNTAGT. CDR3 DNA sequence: TGTGCCAGCAGTGACTCTGGCGGGGGCACAGATACGCAGTATTTT. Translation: CASSDSGGGTDTQYF.

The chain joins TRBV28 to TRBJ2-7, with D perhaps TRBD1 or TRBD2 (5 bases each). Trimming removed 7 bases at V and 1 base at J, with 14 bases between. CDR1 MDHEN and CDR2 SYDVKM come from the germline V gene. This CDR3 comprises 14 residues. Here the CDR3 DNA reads TGTGCCAGCACGGGGCCGCGGGCATCCTACGAGCAGTACTTC. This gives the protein CASTGPRASYEQYF. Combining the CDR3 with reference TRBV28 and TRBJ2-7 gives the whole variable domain DVKVTQSSRYLVKRTGEKVFLECVQDMDHENMFWYRQDPGLGLRLIYFSYDVKMKEKGDIPEGYSVSREKKERFSLILESASTNQTSMYLCASTGPRASYEQYFGPGTRLTVT.

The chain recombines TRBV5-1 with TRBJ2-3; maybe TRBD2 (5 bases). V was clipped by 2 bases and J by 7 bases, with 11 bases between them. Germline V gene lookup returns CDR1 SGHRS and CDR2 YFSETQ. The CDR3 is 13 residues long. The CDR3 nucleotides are TGCGCCAGCAGCTTTGAAGCGGCATATACGCAGTATTTT. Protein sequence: CASSFEAAYTQYF.

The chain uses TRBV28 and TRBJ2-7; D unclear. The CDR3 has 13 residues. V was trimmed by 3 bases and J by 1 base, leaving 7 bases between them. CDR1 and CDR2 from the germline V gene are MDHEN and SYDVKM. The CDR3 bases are TGTGCCAGCAGTTTTGGCGGATCCTACGAGCAGTACTTC. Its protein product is CASSFGGSYEQYF.

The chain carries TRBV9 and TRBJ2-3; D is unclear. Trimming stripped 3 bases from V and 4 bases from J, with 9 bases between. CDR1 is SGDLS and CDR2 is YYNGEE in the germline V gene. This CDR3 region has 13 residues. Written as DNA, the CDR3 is TGTGCCAGCAGCGAGGGTCCCTCAGATACGCAGTATTTT. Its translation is CASSEGPSDTQYF.